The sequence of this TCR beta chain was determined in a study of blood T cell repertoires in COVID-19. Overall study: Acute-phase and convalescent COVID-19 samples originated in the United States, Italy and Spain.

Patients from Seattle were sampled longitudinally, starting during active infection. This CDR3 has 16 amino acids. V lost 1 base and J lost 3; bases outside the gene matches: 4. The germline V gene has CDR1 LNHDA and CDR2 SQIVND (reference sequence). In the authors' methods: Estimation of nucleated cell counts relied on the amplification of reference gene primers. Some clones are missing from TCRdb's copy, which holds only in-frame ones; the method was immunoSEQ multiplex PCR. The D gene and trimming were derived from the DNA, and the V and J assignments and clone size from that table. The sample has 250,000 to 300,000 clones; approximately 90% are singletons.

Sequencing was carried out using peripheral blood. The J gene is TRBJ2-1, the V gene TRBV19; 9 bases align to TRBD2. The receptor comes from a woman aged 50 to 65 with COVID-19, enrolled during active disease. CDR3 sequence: CASSIGLAGYYNEQFF. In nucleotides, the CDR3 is TGTGCCAGTAGTATAGGGCTAGCGGGGTACTACAATGAGCAGTTCTTC.